Below are 10 T cell receptor beta chains sequenced from a single sample in a study of T cell clonality in common variable immunodeficiency. Profiling relied on immunoSEQ multiplex PCR, and the TCRdb table lists in-frame clones only, not all of them. The table lists some 52,000 clones, with no singletons. Material for sequencing was peripheral blood mononuclear cells. The origin of the receptors is a person aged 18 to 75 in good health.

This CDR3 is CASSELAVLGDTQYF. CDR3 DNA, as far as it was read: TGTGCCAGCAGTGAACTAGCGGTCCTCGGGGATACG. The genes are TRBV2 and TRBJ2-3; 7 bases align to TRBD2. Read coverage stops 3 residues before the CDR3 terminus; the germline J gene supplies the remainder. V was clipped by 2 bases and J by 6 bases; unmatched bases: 8. Germline loops: CDR1 SNHLY, CDR2 FYNNEI. The CDR3 consists of 15 residues. The whole variable domain, remainder taken from reference TRBV2 and TRBJ2-3, is EPEVTQTPSHQVTQMGQEVILRCVPISNHLYFYWYRQILGQKVEFLVSFYNNEISEKSEIFDDQFSVERPDGSNFTLKIRSTKLEDSAMYFCASSELAVLGDTQYFGPGTRLTVL.

This clone was seen at least ten times. The read falls 3 residues short of the CDR3 end, and the missing part is taken from the germline J gene. The gene calls are TRBV12-3 or TRBV12-4 and TRBJ2-5; TRBD2 might be the D (5 bases). V lost 6 bases, J lost 2 bases, and 16 bases lay in between. There are 15 residues in the CDR3. The CDR3 DNA, read in part, is TGTGCCAGCAGCTCCTTGGCGGGCCCTCAAGAGACC. Its protein is CASSSLAGPQET. The complete CDR3 reads CASSSLAGPQETQYF.

Comment on this clone: The CDR3 end is not reached by the read, which stops 3 residues before it; the germline J gene fills it in. V is TRBV20-1 and J is TRBJ2-3, with D maybe TRBD2 (6 bases). The germline V gene has CDR1 DFQATT and CDR2 SNEGSKA (reference sequence). The CDR3 totals 14 residues. Incomplete CDR3 DNA: TGCAGTGCTAGAGCCCAAGGGCGGGGTGAGACG. Its translation is CSARAQGRGET. The entire CDR3 sequence reads CSARAQGRGETQYF.

The CDR3 sequence: CASSTLGGGLSEKLFF. The DNA read from the CDR3 is TGTGCCAGTAGTACCCTCGGTGGGGGGTTAAGTGAAAAG. The chain couples TRBV19 to TRBJ2-2; maybe TRBD2 (6 bases). The read ends 3 residues before the CDR3 terminus; that terminus is restored from the germline J gene. Per germline, CDR1 LNHDA and CDR2 SQIVND (reference sequence). There are 16 residues in the CDR3.

This clone occurred many times. The sequence runs out 3 residues before the end of the CDR3; the remainder is reconstructed from the germline J gene. The V and J genes are TRBV18 and TRBJ2-2; TRBD2 matches 13 bases. Germline V gene lookup returns CDR1 KGHSH and CDR2 LQKENI. V dropped 5 bases and J dropped 3; count of bases not matched to a gene: 9. The CDR3 runs to 18 residues. The CDR3 loop is CASSTMGLAGIDTGELFF. The DNA read from the CDR3 is TGTGCCAGCTCAACTATGGGACTAGCGGGGATAGACACCGGGGAG.

This clone was observed at least ten times. The sequenced fragment ends 3 residues before the CDR3 boundary, so the rest is inferred from the germline J gene. V and J are TRBV5-1 and TRBJ2-2, with TRBD1 as a possible D gene (6 bases). Looked up from germline, CDR1 is SGHRS and CDR2 is YFSETQ. Trimming cost V 4 bases and J 5 bases, with 15 bases left between them. There are 15 residues in the CDR3. The CDR3 reads CASSPRTQGTGELFF. The part of the CDR3 DNA that was read is TGCGCCAGCAGCCCCAGGACCCAGGGGACCGGGGAG.

This clone turned up a few times. The CDR3 end is not reached by the read, which stops 3 residues before it; the germline J gene fills it in. The chain has TRBV7-9 and TRBJ2-3; perhaps TRBD2 as D (5 bases). CDR3 length: 14 amino acids. The germline CDR1 and CDR2 sequences are SEHNR and FQNEAQ (reference sequence). This CDR3 is CASSSVGGAETQYF. CDR3 DNA (partial): TGTGCCAGCAGCTCTGTTGGAGGTGCGGAGACG.

This clone was detected many times. The read stops 3 residues short of the end of the CDR3; the missing end is completed from the germline J gene. The chain links TRBV29-1 to TRBJ2-1, with 8 bases matching TRBD1. V shed 4 bases, J shed 3 bases, and the junction held 5 bases outside the gene matches. This CDR3 is 14 amino acids long. Per the germline V gene, CDR1 is SQVTM and CDR2 is ANQGSEA. CDR3 bases read: TGCAGCGTTGCCGGGACAGGTAACTACAATGAG. As protein: CSVAGTGNYNE. The complete CDR3 sequence is CSVAGTGNYNEQFF.

This clone was seen ten or more times. The CDR3 end falls 3 residues outside the read, so it is completed with the germline J gene. The same CDR3 is also encoded by other DNA sequences in this sample. The chain is built from TRBV19 and TRBJ1-1, with 7 nucleotides matching TRBD1. The length of the CDR3 is 14 residues. V lost 5 bases to trimming and J lost 2 bases; unmatched junction nucleotides: 5. Per the germline V gene, CDR1 is LNHDA and CDR2 is SQIVND (reference sequence). CDR3 sequence: CASSPRQGNTEAFF. The covered CDR3 bases are TGTGCCAGTAGTCCGAGACAGGGTAACACTGAA.

CDR3 sequence: CASSPGEALSNYGYTF. The sequenced CDR3 bases are TGTGCCAGCTCACCCGGGGAGGCCCTTTCTAACTATGGC. This sequence joins TRBV18 and TRBJ1-2; D is unclear. The read is 3 residues too short to cover the CDR3 end, so that end is filled in from the germline J gene. CDR3 length: 16 residues. V gave up 3 bases and J gave up 0 bases, with 14 bases separating them. The germline gives CDR1 KGHSH, CDR2 LQKENI.